This T cell receptor (beta chain) was sequenced for a study of cytomegalovirus exposure and HLA in healthy donors. Study-level background: Per a later analysis, the approximately 600 first-cohort and more than 100 validation repertoires shared one platform. Notes on the study in general: In the roughly 120 validation repertoires, a later analysis found that first-cohort TCR clusters tended to co-occur. The study put some 150 TCR beta chains on its list as cytomegalovirus-associated. Confirmation was obtained in vitro that a few CMV-associated chains are specific for CMV antigens.

CDR1 is SGDLS and CDR2 is YYNGEE in the germline V gene. Trimming removed 2 bases from V and 0 bases from J; junction bases left unmatched: 7. The CDR3 runs to 17 residues. About this clone itself: Its antigen is currently unknown.

Data came from immunoSEQ multiplex PCR; TCRdb stores just in-frame clones and leaves some out. The sample shows 150,000 to 200,000 clones, about 96% of them seen only once. This receptor was identified in a woman aged 18 to 35 in good health and CMV-seronegative. The gene calls are TRBV9 and TRBJ2-3; 9 bases are a match to TRBD2. Sequenced material: PBMCs. The CDR3 bases are TGTGCCAGCAGCGTGGGCATAGCGGGGGCTAGCACAGATACGCAGTATTTT. Its translation is CASSVGIAGASTDTQYF.